The clone carrying this T cell receptor (beta chain) was seen a handful of times. The sorted Tregs were CD4+CD25+CD127-/low cells. TCRdb itself ran the 5' RACE reads through MiXCR, one entry per CDR3 protein. The sample has over 45,000 distinct CDR3 sequences; 26% are singletons. V was pared by 3 bases and J by 0 bases, with 15 bases between. The CDR3 runs 17 residues. The V gene's germline CDR1 is SGHAT and CDR2 FQNNGV. The sequenced sample consisted of tumor-infiltrating Tregs sorted from the breast tumor. The source of this sequence is a female donor with breast cancer. The chain links TRBV11-2 to TRBJ2-1, with D perhaps matching TRBD1 (5 bases). CDR3 bases: TGTGCCAGCAGCTTGTGGACACCAACAAGCTCCTACAATGAGCAGTTCTTC. It codes for CASSLWTPTSSYNEQFF.